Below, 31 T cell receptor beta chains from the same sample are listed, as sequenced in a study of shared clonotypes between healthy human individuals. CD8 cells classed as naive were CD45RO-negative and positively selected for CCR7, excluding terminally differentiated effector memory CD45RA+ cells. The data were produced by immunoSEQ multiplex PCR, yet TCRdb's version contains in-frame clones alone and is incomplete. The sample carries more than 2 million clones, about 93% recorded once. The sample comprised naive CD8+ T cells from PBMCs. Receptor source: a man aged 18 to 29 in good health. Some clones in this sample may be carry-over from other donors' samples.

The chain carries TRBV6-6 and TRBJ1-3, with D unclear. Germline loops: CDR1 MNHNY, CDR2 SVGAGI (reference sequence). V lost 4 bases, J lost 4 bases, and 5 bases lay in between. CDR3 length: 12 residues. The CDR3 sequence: CASSLGGNTIYF. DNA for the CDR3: TGTGCCAGCAGTTTGGGGGGAAACACCATATATTTT.

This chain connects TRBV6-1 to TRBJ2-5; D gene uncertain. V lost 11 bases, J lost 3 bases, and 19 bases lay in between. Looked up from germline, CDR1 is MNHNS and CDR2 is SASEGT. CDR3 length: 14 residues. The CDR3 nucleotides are TGTGCCGGAGCGTTTCGGGTATCCGAAGAGACCCAGTACTTC. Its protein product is CAGAFRVSEETQYF.

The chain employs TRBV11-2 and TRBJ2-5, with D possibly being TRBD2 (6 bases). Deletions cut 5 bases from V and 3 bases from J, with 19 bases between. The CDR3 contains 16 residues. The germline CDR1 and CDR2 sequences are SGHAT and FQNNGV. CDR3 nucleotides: TGTGCCAGCAGCCCTGTTTTATCGCGGGGAAAAGAGACCCAGTACTTC. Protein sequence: CASSPVLSRGKETQYF.

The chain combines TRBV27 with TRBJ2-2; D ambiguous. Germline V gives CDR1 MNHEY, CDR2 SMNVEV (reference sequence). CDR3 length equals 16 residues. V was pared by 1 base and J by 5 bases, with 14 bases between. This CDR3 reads CASSLFGTVGTGELFF. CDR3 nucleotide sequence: TGTGCCAGCAGTTTATTCGGCACGGTGGGGACCGGGGAGCTGTTTTTT.

This CDR3 reads CASSQEWMGGSNQPQHF. The CDR3, as DNA: TGCGCCAGCAGCCAAGAATGGATGGGGGGTAGCAATCAGCCCCAGCATTTT. The chain is built from TRBV4-3 and TRBJ1-5, with a possible D match to TRBD1 (5 bases). V was shortened by 0 bases and J by 0 bases, with 12 bases between the two germline ends. Germline values: CDR1 LGHNA, CDR2 YSLEER. This CDR3 comprises 17 residues.

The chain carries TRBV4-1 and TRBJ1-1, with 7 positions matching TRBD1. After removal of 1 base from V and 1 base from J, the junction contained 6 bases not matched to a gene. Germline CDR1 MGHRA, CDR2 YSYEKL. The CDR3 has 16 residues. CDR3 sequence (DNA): TGCGCCAGCAGCCAAGTCCCGGGACAGTCGAACACTGAAGCTTTCTTT. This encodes CASSQVPGQSNTEAFF.

The CDR3 loop is CASSLLQGVTDTQYF. CDR3 bases: TGTGCCAGCAGTTTGTTACAGGGAGTGACAGATACGCAGTATTTT. The chain has TRBV27 and TRBJ2-3; D might be TRBD1 (6 bases). Germline CDR1 and CDR2: MNHEY and SMNVEV (reference sequence). This CDR3 has 15 amino acids. Trimming shortened V by 3 bases and J by 3 bases, and 13 bases separated the two germline ends.

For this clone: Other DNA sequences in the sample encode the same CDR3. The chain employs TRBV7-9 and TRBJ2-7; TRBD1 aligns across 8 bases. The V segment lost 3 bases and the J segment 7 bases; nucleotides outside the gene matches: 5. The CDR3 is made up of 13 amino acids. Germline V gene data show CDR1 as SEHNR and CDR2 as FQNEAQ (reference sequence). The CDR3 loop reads CASSLDRAREQYF. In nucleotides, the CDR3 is TGTGCCAGCAGCTTGGACAGGGCTAGGGAGCAGTACTTC.

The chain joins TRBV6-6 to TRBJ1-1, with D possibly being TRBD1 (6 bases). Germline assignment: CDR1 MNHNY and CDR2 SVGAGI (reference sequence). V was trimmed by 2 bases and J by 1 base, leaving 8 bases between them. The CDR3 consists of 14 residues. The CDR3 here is CASSYGGANTEAFF. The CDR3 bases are TGTGCCAGCAGTTACGGGGGGGCGAACACTGAAGCTTTCTTT.

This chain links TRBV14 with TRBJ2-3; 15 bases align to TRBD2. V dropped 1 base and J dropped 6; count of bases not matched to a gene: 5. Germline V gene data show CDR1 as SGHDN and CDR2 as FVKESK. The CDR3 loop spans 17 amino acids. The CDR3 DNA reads TGTGCCAGCAGCCAAGGGACTAGCGGGAGGGCCCGCGATACGCAGTATTTT. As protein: CASSQGTSGRARDTQYF.

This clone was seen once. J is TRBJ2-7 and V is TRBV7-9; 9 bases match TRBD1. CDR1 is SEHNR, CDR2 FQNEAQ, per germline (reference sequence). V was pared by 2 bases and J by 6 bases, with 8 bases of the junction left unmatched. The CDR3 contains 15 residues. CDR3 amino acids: CASSLPGQGSGEQYF. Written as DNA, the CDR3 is TGTGCCAGCAGCTTACCGGGACAGGGAAGTGGCGAGCAGTACTTC.

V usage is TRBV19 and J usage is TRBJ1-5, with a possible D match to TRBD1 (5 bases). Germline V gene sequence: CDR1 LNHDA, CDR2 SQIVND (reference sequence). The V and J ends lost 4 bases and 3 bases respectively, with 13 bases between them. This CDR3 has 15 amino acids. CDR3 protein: CASSRDRETNQPQHF. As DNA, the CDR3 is TGTGCCAGTAGTAGGGACCGGGAGACCAATCAGCCCCAGCATTTT. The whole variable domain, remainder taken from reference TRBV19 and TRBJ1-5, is DGGITQSPKYLFRKEGQNVTLSCEQNLNHDAMYWYRQDPGQGLRLIYYSQIVNDFQKGDIAEGYSVSREKKESFPLTVTSAQKNPTAFYLCASSRDRETNQPQHFGDGTRLSIL.

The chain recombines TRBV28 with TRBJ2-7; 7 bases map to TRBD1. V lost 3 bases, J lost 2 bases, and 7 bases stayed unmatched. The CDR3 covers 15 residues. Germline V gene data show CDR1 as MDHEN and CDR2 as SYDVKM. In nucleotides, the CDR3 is TGTGCCAGCAGTTTCGGGAAAACAGGGGCCTACGAGCAGTACTTC. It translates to CASSFGKTGAYEQYF.

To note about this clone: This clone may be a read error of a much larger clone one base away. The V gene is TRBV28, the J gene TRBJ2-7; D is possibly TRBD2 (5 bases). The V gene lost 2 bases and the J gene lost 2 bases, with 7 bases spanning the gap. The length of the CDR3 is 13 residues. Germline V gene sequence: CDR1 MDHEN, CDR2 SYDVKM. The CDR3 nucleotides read TGTGCCAGCAGTTTAGGGGAGACCTACGAGCAGTACTTC. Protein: CASSLGETYEQYF.

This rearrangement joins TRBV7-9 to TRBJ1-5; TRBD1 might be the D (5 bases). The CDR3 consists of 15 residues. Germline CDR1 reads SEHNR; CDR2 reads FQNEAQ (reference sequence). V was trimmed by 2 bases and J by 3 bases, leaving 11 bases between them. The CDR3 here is CASSLRWGYNQPQHF. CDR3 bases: TGTGCCAGCAGCTTACGGTGGGGCTACAATCAGCCCCAGCATTTT.

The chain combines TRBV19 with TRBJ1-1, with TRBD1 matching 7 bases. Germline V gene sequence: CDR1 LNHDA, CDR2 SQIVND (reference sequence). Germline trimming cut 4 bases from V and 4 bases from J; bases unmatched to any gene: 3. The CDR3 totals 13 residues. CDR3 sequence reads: CASSTTGFTEAFF. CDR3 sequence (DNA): TGTGCCAGTAGTACGACAGGGTTCACTGAAGCTTTCTTT.

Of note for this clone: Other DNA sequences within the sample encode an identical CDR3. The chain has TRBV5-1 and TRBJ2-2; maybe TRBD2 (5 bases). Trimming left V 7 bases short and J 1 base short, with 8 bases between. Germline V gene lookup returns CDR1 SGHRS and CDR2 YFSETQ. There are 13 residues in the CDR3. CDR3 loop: CASRAGNTGELFF. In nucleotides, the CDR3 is TGCGCCAGCCGTGCGGGGAACACCGGGGAGCTGTTTTTT. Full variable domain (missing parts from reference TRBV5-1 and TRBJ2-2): KAGVTQTPRYLIKTRGQQVTLSCSPISGHRSVSWYQQTPGQGLQFLFEYFSETQRNKGNFPGRFSGRQFSNSRSEMNVSTLELGDSALYLCASRAGNTGELFFGEGSRLTVL.

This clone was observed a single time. The CDR3 here is CATGDRDAGELFF. The CDR3 DNA sequence: TGTGCCACGGGGGACAGGGATGCCGGGGAGCTGTTTTTT. The chain recombines TRBV7-2 with TRBJ2-2; 9 nucleotides line up with TRBD1. CDR3 length: 13 amino acids. Looked up from germline, CDR1 is SGHTA and CDR2 is FQGNSA. With 10 bases clipped from V and 6 bases from J, the junction kept 6 bases outside the gene matches. Full variable domain (remainder filled in from reference TRBV7-2 and TRBJ2-2): GAGVSQSPSNKVTEKGKDVELRCDPISGHTALYWYRQSLGQGLEFLIYFQGNSAPDKSGLPSDRFSAERTGGSVSTLTIQRTQQEDSAVYLCATGDRDAGELFFGEGSRLTVL.

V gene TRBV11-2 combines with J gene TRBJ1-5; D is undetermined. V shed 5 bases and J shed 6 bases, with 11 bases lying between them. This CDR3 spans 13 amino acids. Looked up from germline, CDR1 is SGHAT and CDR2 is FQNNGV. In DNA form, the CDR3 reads TGTGCCAGCAGCCTGGGCATAGCTCAGCCCCAGCATTTT. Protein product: CASSLGIAQPQHF.

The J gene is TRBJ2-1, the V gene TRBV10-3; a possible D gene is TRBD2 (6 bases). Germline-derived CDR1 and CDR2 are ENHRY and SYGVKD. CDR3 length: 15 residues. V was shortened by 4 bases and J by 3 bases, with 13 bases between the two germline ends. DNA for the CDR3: TGTGCCATCAGTGCACCGGGACTTGACTACAATGAGCAGTTCTTC. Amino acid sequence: CAISAPGLDYNEQFF.

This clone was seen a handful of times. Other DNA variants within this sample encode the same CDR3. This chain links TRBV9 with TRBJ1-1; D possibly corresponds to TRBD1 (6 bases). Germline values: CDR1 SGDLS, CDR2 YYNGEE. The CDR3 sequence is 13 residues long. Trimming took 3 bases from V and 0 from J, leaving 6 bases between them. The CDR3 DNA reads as TGTGCCAGCAGCGGGACAGTGAACACTGAAGCTTTCTTT. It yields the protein CASSGTVNTEAFF. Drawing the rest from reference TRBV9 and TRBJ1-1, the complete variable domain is DSGVTQTPKHLITATGQRVTLRCSPRSGDLSVYWYQQSLDQGLQFLIQYYNGEERAKGNILERFSAQQFPDLHSELNLSSLELGDSALYFCASSGTVNTEAFFGQGTRLTVV.

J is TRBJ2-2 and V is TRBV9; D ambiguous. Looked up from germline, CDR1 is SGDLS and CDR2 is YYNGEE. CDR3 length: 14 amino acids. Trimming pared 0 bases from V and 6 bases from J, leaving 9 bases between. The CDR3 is CASSVVNIPGELFF. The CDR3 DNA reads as TGTGCCAGCAGCGTAGTTAATATTCCCGGGGAGCTGTTTTTT.

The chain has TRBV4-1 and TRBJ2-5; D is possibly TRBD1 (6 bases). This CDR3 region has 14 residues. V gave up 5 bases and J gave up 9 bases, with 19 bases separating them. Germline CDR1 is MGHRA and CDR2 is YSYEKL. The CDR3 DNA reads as TGCGCCAGCAGCATTCCGGACAGCCGTATGGCCCAGTACTTC. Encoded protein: CASSIPDSRMAQYF.

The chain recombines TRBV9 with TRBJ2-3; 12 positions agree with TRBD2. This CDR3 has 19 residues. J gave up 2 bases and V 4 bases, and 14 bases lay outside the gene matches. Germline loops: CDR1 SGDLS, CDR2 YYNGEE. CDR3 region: CASSYSGLAGRGYTDTQYF. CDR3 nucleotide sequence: TGTGCCAGCAGCTACTCGGGACTAGCGGGCCGTGGGTACACAGATACGCAGTATTTT.

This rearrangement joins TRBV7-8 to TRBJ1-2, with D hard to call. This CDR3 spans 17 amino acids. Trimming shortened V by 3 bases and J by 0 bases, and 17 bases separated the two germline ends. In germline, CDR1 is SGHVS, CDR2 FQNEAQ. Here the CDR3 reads CASSFRQSYDPNYGYTF. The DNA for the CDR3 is TGTGCCAGCAGCTTCCGTCAAAGCTACGATCCTAACTATGGCTACACCTTC.

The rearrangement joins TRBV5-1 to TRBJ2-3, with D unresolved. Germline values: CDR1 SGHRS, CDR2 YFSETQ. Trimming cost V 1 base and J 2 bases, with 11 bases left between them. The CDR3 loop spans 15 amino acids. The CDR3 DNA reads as TGCGCCAGCAGCTTGCCGGACGGCCCCACAGATACGCAGTATTTT. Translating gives CASSLPDGPTDTQYF.

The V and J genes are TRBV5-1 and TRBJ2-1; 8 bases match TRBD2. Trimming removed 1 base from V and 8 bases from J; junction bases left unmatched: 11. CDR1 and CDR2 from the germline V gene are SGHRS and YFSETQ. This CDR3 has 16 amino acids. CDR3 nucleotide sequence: TGCGCCAGCAGCTTGTCTAAGCGGGAGTATCGCGATGAGCAGTTCTTC. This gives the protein CASSLSKREYRDEQFF.

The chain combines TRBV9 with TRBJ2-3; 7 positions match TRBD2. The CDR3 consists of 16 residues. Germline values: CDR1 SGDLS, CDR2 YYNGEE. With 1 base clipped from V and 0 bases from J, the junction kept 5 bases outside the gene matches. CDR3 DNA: TGTGCCAGCAGCGTAACTAGCGATTCTAGCACAGATACGCAGTATTTT. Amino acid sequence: CASSVTSDSSTDTQYF.

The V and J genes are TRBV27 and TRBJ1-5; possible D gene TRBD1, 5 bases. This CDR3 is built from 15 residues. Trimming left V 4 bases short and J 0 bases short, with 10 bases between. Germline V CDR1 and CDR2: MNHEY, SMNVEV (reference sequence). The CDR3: CASSSVGDSNQPQHF. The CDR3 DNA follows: TGTGCCAGCAGTTCCGTGGGGGATAGCAATCAGCCCCAGCATTTT.

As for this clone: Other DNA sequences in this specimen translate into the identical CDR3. The CDR3 here is CASSVLSGGYNEQFF. The CDR3 nucleotides are TGTGCCAGCAGCGTACTAAGCGGGGGCTACAATGAGCAGTTCTTC. The chain carries TRBV9 and TRBJ2-1; 8 bases are a match to TRBD2. CDR1 and CDR2 (germline): SGDLS, YYNGEE. The V and J ends lost 1 base and 3 bases, in that order; junction bases with no gene match: 3. The CDR3 extends over 15 amino acids.

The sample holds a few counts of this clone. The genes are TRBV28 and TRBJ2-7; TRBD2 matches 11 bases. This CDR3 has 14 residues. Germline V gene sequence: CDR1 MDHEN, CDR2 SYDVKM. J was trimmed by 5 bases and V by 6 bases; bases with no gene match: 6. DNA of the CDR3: TGTGCCAGCAGCATACTAGCGGGAGTTCACGAGCAGTACTTC. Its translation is CASSILAGVHEQYF.